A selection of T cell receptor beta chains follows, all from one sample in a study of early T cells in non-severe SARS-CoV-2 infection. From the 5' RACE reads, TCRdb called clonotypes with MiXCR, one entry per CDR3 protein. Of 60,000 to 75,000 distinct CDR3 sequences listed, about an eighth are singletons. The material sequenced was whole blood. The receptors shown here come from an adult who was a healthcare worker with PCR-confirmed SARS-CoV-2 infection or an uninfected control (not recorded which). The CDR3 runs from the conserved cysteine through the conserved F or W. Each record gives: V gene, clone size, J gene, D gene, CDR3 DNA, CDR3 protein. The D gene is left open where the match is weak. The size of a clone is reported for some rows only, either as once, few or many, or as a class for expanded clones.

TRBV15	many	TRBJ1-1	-	TGTGCCACCAGCAGAGATATTAGGCATTACACTGAAGCTTTCTTT	CATSRDIRHYTEAFF
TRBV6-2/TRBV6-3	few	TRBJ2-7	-	TGTGCCAGCAGTTACGCGTCGGCTTTATCCTACGAGCAGTACTTC	CASSYASALSYEQYF
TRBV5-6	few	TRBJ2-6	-	TGTGCCAGCAGCTTGGTAGGGACTGGGGCCAACGTCCTGACTTTC	CASSLVGTGANVLTF
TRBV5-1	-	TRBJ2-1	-	TGCGCCAGCAGCTTGGATGGGGGGATGACCTACAATGAGCAGTTCTTC	CASSLDGGMTYNEQFF
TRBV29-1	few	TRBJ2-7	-	TGCAGCGTTGAAGGGGGGGACGAGCAGTACTTC	CSVEGGDEQYF
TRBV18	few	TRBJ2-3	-	TGTGCCAGCTCAGGCTACACGGCATCGGATACGCAGTATTTT	CASSGYTASDTQYF
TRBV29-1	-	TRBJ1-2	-	TGCAGCGTTATGGCGGACGCTAACTATGGCTACACCTTC	CSVMADANYGYTF
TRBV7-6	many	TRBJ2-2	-	TGTGCCAGCAGCTTAATAGGCCGGGGGATCGGGGAGCTGTTTTTT	CASSLIGRGIGELFF
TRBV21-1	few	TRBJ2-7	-	TGTGCCAGCAGTTTACCCGGGCAGCCCTTAGAGCAGTACTTC	CASSLPGQPLEQYF
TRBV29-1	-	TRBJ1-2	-	TGCAGCGTGGGGGACCGTAACTATGGCTACACCTTC	CSVGDRNYGYTF
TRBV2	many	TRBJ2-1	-	TGTGCCAGCAGTGAAACGGGACTTAACTCCAATGAGCAGTTCTTC	CASSETGLNSNEQFF
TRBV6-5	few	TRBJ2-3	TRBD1	TGTGCCAGCAGTTACTCGTCGGCAGGGGGCTTTACAGATACGCAGTATTTT	CASSYSSAGGFTDTQYF
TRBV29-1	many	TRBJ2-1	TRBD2	TGCAGCGTGACGCCCATGGGGACTAGGTGGAGCGAGCAGTTCTTC	CSVTPMGTRWSEQFF
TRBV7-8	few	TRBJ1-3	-	TGTGCCAGCAGCCTAAGCTCCCAAGGAAACACCATATATTTT	CASSLSSQGNTIYF
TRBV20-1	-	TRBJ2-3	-	TGCAGTGCTAGAGTGACCACAGATACGCAGTATTTT	CSARVTTDTQYF
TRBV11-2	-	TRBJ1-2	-	TGTGCCAGCAGCTTAACAACGATAGCGGGCTATGGCTACACCTTC	CASSLTTIAGYGYTF
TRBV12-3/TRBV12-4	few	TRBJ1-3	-	TGTGCCAGCAGACCCGGGCCTGGAAACACCATATATTTT	CASRPGPGNTIYF
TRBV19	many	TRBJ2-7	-	TGTGCCAGTAGTATAGTGGGTAGCAGAGATTACTACGAGCAGTACTTC	CASSIVGSRDYYEQYF
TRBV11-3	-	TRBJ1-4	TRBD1	TGTGCCAGCAGCTTCTTACAGGGGGTAGGGGAAAAACTGTTTTTT	CASSFLQGVGEKLFF
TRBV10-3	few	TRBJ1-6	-	TGTGCCATCAGTGAGCCGCCCTATAATTCACCCCTCCACTTT	CAISEPPYNSPLHF
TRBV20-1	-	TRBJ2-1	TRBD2	TGCAGTGCTAGATCGATAGCGGGAGATCGGAATGAGCAGTTCTTC	CSARSIAGDRNEQFF
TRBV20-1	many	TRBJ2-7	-	TGCAGTGGAATCAAACCGGGACTTCTCTACGAGCAGTACTTC	CSGIKPGLLYEQYF
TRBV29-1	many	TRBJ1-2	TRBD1	TGCAGCGTTGAAGGACAGGGCCTAAACTATGGCTACACCTTC	CSVEGQGLNYGYTF
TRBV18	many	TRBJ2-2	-	TGTGCCAGCTCAACGAACACCGGGGAGCTGTTTTTT	CASSTNTGELFF
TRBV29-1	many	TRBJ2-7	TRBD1	TGCAGCGGTGGGACAGGGAACTCCTACGAGCAGTACTTC	CSGGTGNSYEQYF
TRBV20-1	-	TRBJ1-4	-	TGCAGTGCTAGAGAGAACCTCTTAGGTGAAAAACTGTTTTTT	CSARENLLGEKLFF
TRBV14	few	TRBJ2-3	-	TGTGCCAGCAGCTCCATAGCGTCAAGCACAGATACGCAGTATTTT	CASSSIASSTDTQYF
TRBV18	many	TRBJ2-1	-	TGTGCCAGCTCATACGGACAGTACAATGAGCAGTTCTTC	CASSYGQYNEQFF
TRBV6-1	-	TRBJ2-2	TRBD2	TGTGCCAGCAGAAATACCCTCGGACTAGCCGGAGGGGTCGGGGAGCTGTTTTTT	CASRNTLGLAGGVGELFF
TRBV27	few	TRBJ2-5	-	TGTGCCAGCAGTTTCTGGGGGGAGACCCAGTACTTC	CASSFWGETQYF
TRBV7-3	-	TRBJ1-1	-	TGTGCCAGCAGCGTTCAGTTGAACACTGAAGCTTTCTTT	CASSVQLNTEAFF
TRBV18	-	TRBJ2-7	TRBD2	TGTGCCAGCTCACCAGGTGGCGGGGGAACCTACGAGCAGTACTTC	CASSPGGGGTYEQYF
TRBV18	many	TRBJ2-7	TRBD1	TGTGCCAGCTCACCTTCTCGACAGGGGGCCTACGAGCAGTACTTC	CASSPSRQGAYEQYF
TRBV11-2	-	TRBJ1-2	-	TGTGCCAGCAGCCCGGGACCTTATAAGAAAGATGGCTACACCTTC	CASSPGPYKKDGYTF
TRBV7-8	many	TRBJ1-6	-	TGTGCCAGCGCCTGGGATAATTCACCCCTCCACTTT	CASAWDNSPLHF
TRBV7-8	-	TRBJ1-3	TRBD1	TGTGCCAGCAGCTTACCAAATCGGGGACAGTACTCTGGAAACACCATATATTTT	CASSLPNRGQYSGNTIYF
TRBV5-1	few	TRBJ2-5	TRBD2	TGCGCCAGCAGTCGATCTCTAGCGGTCCAAGAGACCCAGTACTTC	CASSRSLAVQETQYF
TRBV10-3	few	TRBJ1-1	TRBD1	TGTGCCATCAGTGAGTCGGGCAGGGGGCACACTGAAGCTTTCTTT	CAISESGRGHTEAFF
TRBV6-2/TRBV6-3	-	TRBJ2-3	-	TGTGCCAGCAGGAGGTGGCTAGCGTATAGCACAGATACGCAGTATTTT	CASRRWLAYSTDTQYF
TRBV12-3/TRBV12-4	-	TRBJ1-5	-	TGTGCCAGCAGCTTAGACGGGGATCAGCCCCAGCATTTT	CASSLDGDQPQHF
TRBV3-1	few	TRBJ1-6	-	TGTGCCAGCAGCCAAGTTGACAGAAATTCACCCCTCCACTTT	CASSQVDRNSPLHF
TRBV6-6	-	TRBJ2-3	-	TGTGCCAGCAAGGTCCAGGGCTACAGCACAGATACGCAGTATTTT	CASKVQGYSTDTQYF
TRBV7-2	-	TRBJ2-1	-	TGTGCCAGCAGCCACCCCTACAATGAGCAGTTCTTC	CASSHPYNEQFF
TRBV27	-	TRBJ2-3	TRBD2	TGTGCCAGCGCCCCGGGACTAGCGGGGGTTAAAGATACGCAGTATTTT	CASAPGLAGVKDTQYF
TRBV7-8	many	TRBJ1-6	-	TGTGCCAGCAGCTCCCTGGGGGCAAACAGTTCACCCCTCCACTTT	CASSSLGANSSPLHF
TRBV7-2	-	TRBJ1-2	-	TGTGCCAGCAGCTTATTATCGAGGGACCGAAACTATGGCTACACCTTC	CASSLLSRDRNYGYTF
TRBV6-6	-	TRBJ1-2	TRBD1	TGTGCCAGCAGTGCAACAGGGGCTGGCTATGGCTACACCTTC	CASSATGAGYGYTF
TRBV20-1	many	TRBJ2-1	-	TGCAGTGCTAGGGGATCGTGGGAGCACAATGAGCAGTTCTTC	CSARGSWEHNEQFF
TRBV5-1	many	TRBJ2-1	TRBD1	TGCGCCAGCAGCTTGCTAGGGGGCTATGGGAATGAGCAGTTCTTC	CASSLLGGYGNEQFF
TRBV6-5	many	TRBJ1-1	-	TGTGCCAGCAGCCCTGACACCTGGGGGGTATGGGCTTTCTTT	CASSPDTWGVWAFF
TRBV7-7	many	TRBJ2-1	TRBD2	TGTGCTAGCAGCATAAGCGGGAGCGATGAGCAGTTCTTC	CASSISGSDEQFF
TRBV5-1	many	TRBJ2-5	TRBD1	TGCGCCAGCAGCTCGGGACAGAAAGAGACCCAGTACTTC	CASSSGQKETQYF
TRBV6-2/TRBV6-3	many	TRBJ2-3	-	TGTGCCAGCAGTTACTCGACATTGGGAGATACGCAGTATTTT	CASSYSTLGDTQYF